The clone carrying this T cell receptor beta chain came up a few times. Antigen: not known. These data are taken from a study of T cell repertoires in cytomegalovirus infection. Study as a whole: In public TCR beta signatures, there were indications of both CMV infection and matching HLA type.

The CDR3 sequence is 15 residues long. V was clipped by 4 bases and J by 4 bases, with 13 bases between them. The germline V gene encodes CDR1 LNHDA and CDR2 SQIVND (reference sequence). Study-level results: Cumulative frequency of public TCR beta families picked out carriers of CMV plus the relevant HLA.

From the reads, TCRdb called clonotypes with MiXCR, one entry per CDR3 protein. The repertoire has approximately 500,000 distinct CDR3 sequences, more than 15% of them found once; the top ten carry 20% to 30%. Source material: CD8+ T cells from PBMCs. The origin of this receptor is a human donor in good health (CMV status not recorded). Some clones in this sample may be carry-over from other donors' samples. This sequence joins TRBV19 and TRBJ2-2; no clear D. The CDR3 loop is CASSTEAPFTGELFF. Here the CDR3 DNA reads TGTGCCAGTAGTACGGAAGCGCCCTTCACCGGGGAGCTGTTTTTT.